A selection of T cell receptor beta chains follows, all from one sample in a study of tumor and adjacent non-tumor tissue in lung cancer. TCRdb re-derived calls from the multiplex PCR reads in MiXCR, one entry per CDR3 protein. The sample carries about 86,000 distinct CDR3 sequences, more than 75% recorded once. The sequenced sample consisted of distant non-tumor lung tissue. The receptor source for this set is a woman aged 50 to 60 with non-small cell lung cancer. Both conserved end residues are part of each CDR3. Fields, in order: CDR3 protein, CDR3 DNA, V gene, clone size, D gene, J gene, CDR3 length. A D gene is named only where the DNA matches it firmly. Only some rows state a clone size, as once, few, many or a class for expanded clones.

CDR3 protein: CASSPGSPLSYEQYF
CDR3 DNA: TGTGCCAGCAGCCCGGGTTCCCCTCTCTCCTACGAGCAGTACTTC
V gene: TRBV7-9
clone size: many
D gene: .
J gene: TRBJ2-7
CDR3 length: 15

CDR3 protein: CASSCGNSSYEQYF
CDR3 DNA: TGTGCCAGCAGTTGCGGGAATAGCTCCTACGAGCAGTACTTC
V gene: TRBV6-5
clone size: .
D gene: .
J gene: TRBJ2-7
CDR3 length: 14

CDR3 protein: CANDLGDTDTQYF
CDR3 DNA: TGTGCCAACGATCTGGGGGACACAGATACGCAGTATTTT
V gene: TRBV6-1
clone size: .
D gene: .
J gene: TRBJ2-3
CDR3 length: 13

CDR3 protein: CASSFEKAGELFF
CDR3 DNA: TGTGCCAGCAGCTTTGAGAAGGCCGGGGAGCTGTTTTTT
V gene: TRBV11-2
clone size: .
D gene: .
J gene: TRBJ2-2
CDR3 length: 13

CDR3 protein: CASSPSNRRVNEKLFF
CDR3 DNA: TGTGCCAGCAGCCCCTCTAACAGGCGGGTCAATGAAAAACTGTTTTTT
V gene: TRBV6-5
clone size: .
D gene: .
J gene: TRBJ1-4
CDR3 length: 16

CDR3 protein: CASSEVEVCRRLGDEQFF
CDR3 DNA: TGTGCCAGCAGTGAAGTTGAGGTATGCAGGAGGCTGGGCGATGAGCAGTTCTTC
V gene: TRBV6-1
clone size: once
D gene: .
J gene: TRBJ2-1
CDR3 length: 18

CDR3 protein: CVSRVRGGAVGDEQFF
CDR3 DNA: TGCGTCAGCCGAGTCCGTGGGGGAGCCGTTGGCGATGAGCAGTTCTTC
V gene: TRBV5-1
clone size: .
D gene: .
J gene: TRBJ2-1
CDR3 length: 16

CDR3 protein: CAWTIMGNGELFF
CDR3 DNA: TGTGCCTGGACTATAATGGGAAACGGGGAGCTGTTTTTT
V gene: TRBV30
clone size: .
D gene: .
J gene: TRBJ2-2
CDR3 length: 13

CDR3 protein: CASRPIRTEDFYEQYF
CDR3 DNA: TGTGCCAGCAGACCCATTAGGACAGAGGATTTCTACGAACAGTACTTC
V gene: TRBV6-5
clone size: once
D gene: .
J gene: TRBJ2-7
CDR3 length: 16

CDR3 protein: CASSYRARDYGKTF
CDR3 DNA: TGTGCCAGCAGTTACCGAGCCAGAGACTATGGCAAGACCTTC
V gene: TRBV6-5
clone size: .
D gene: .
J gene: TRBJ1-2
CDR3 length: 14

CDR3 protein: CASSQDGQGTDKQCF
CDR3 DNA: TGCGCCAGCAGTCAAGATGGGCAGGGGACAGATAAGCAGTGTTTT
V gene: TRBV4-1
clone size: .
D gene: TRBD1
J gene: TRBJ2-3
CDR3 length: 15

CDR3 protein: CASSLKLFNSLLHF
CDR3 DNA: TGTGCCAGCAGCTTAAAGTTGTTCAATTCACTCCTCCACTTT
V gene: TRBV11-2
clone size: .
D gene: .
J gene: TRBJ1-6
CDR3 length: 14